Following are 11 T cell receptor beta chains from one sample sequenced in a study of tumor-infiltrating lymphocytes in primary liver carcinoma. Unsorted whole blood supplied the RNA, and germline DNA was extracted too. From approximately 490 ng total RNA, TCR beta cDNA was generated with a primer in the constant region. Modified slightly, ARM-PCR produced TCR beta libraries over three nested multiplex PCR rounds. The two initial PCR rounds, around 11 cycles each, used TRBV1-TRBV30 forward and C-beta reverse primers. TCRdb re-called the multiplex PCR reads through MiXCR, storing one row per CDR3 protein. The top ten hold roughly 7% of the sample, which has about 200,000 distinct CDR3 sequences, about 65% seen once. The sample was peripheral blood. Receptors originate from an older woman with primary liver carcinoma and hepatitis B virus infection.

Notes on this clonotype: This may come from a read error, since a much larger clone is one base off. The genes are TRBV6-1 and TRBJ2-2; 7 positions match TRBD2. The CDR3 extends over 12 amino acids. Germline values: CDR1 MNHNS, CDR2 SASEGT. Trimming at V came to 10 bases and at J to 9 bases, leaving 8 bases not matched to a gene. The CDR3 DNA is TGTGCCAACATCAGCGGGATCCGGGAGCTGTTTTTT. Translation: CANISGIRELFF.

The chain couples TRBV11-2 to TRBJ1-1; no reliable D call. Germline CDR1 SGHAT, CDR2 FQNNGV. The ends were cut back, 3 bases at V and 8 bases at J, with 10 bases in the middle. This CDR3 has 12 amino acids. CDR3 DNA sequence: TGTGCCAGCAGCTTGGAGACACTCGAAGCTTTCTTT. The encoded protein is CASSLETLEAFF.

To note about this clonotype: At one end, the junction sequence differs from germline, possibly due to a read error. The chain combines TRBV11-2 with TRBJ2-1, with 11 bases lining up with TRBD2. CDR3 size: 17 residues. In germline, CDR1 is SGHAT, CDR2 FQNNGV. The CDR3 is CASSFLLTSGSDDEQFF. The CDR3 DNA reads as TGTGCCAGTAGCTTCCTGCTAACTAGCGGGAGCGACGATGAGCAGTTCTTC.

In this sample, this clonotype turned up once. The V call is TRBV25-1, the J call TRBJ1-4; a weak D match, TRBD1 (6 bases). The V end lost 5 bases, the J end lost 4 bases, and 35 bases lay between the germline ends. Per germline, CDR1 MGHDK and CDR2 SYGVNS. The CDR3 length is 22 residues. The chain's CDR3 is CASSLSLGGPDGGRDDNEKLFF. CDR3 nucleotide sequence: TGTGCCAGCAGTTTGTCGCTAGGGGGTCCCGACGGGGGACGGGACGATAATGAAAAACTGTTTTTT. The variable domain in full, with the rest retrieved from reference TRBV25-1 and TRBJ1-4, is EADIYQTPRYLVIGTGKKITLECSQTMGHDKMYWYQQDPGMELHLIHYSYGVNSTEKGDLSSESTVSRIRTEHFPLTLESARPSHTSQYLCASSLSLGGPDGGRDDNEKLFFGSGTQLSVL.

The chain uses TRBV7-9 and TRBJ1-1; the D is unclear. Germline V gene data show CDR1 as SEHNR and CDR2 as FQNEAQ (reference sequence). There are 16 residues in the CDR3. Trimming removed 4 bases at V and 2 bases at J, with 17 bases between. The CDR3 bases are TGTGCCAGCAGCTATGAAAAGACTTGGACCAACACTGAAGCTTTCTTT. Its translation: CASSYEKTWTNTEAFF.

Concerning this clonotype itself: One end of the junction varies from germline; a read error may be responsible. The rearrangement uses TRBV10-3 and TRBJ1-3; no reliable D call. This CDR3 region has 14 residues. Germline CDR1 and CDR2: ENHRY and SYGVKD. CDR3 region: CGISEGGPGNTIYF. CDR3 coding DNA: TGTGGCATCAGTGAAGGAGGGCCTGGAAACACCATATATTTT.

In this sample, this clonotype turned up once. V and J are TRBV11-2 and TRBJ2-1, with 12 nucleotides matching TRBD2. The V segment lost 7 bases and the J segment 9 bases; nucleotides outside the gene matches: 13. Per germline, CDR1 SGHAT and CDR2 FQNNGV. The CDR3 is made up of 16 amino acids. The CDR3 DNA follows: TGTGCCAGCATCCCAAGACTAGCGGGAGACAGCATTGAGCAGTTCTTC. It yields the protein CASIPRLAGDSIEQFF.

This clonotype was observed once. A much larger clone differs from this one at a single base, so this may be a read error. The chain joins TRBV5-5 to TRBJ2-7; 10 bases match TRBD2. The germline V gene has CDR1 SGHKS and CDR2 YYEKEE (reference sequence). The CDR3 has 17 residues. The J segment lost 0 bases and the V segment lost 1 base, leaving 7 bases of the junction unmatched. This CDR3 reads CASSLSGAGGNSYEQYF. The CDR3 DNA reads TGTGCCAGCAGCTTGTCGGGAGCGGGAGGGAACTCCTACGAGCAGTACTTC.

With regard to this clonotype: A junction end diverges from the germline sequence, so it may reflect a read error. The chain joins TRBV11-2 to TRBJ2-2; D is possibly TRBD2 (5 bases). The CDR3 contains 13 residues. CDR1 is SGHAT, CDR2 FQNNGV, per germline. The CDR3, as DNA: TGTTCCAGAAGCTTAGATAGGACTGGGAAGCTGTTTTTT. Residues: CSRSLDRTGKLFF.

Notes on this clonotype: The conserved closing phenylalanine or tryptophan is absent in this CDR3, likely reflecting a read error. The J gene is TRBJ2-5, the V gene TRBV11-2, with D uncertain. Germline V gene lookup returns CDR1 SGHAT and CDR2 FQNNGV. The CDR3 is 13 amino acids. CDR3 in DNA: TGTGCCAACAGCTTAGAATCCAAGGGGACCCAGTACTAT. This encodes CANSLESKGTQYY.

The chain uses TRBV28 and TRBJ1-6, with D unresolved. V was cut by 6 bases and J by 9 bases, with 21 bases left in between. The CDR3 sequence is 16 residues long. CDR1 is MDHEN and CDR2 is SYDVKM in the germline V gene. In DNA, the CDR3 is TGTGCCAGCAGCCATGGGTCTCCGGTTGAGAGTTCACCCCTCCACTTT. Protein product: CASSHGSPVESSPLHF.